This TCR beta chain was captured in a study of identical twins. Study observations and caveats: Excess low generation probability was seen in twin-shared out-of-frame alpha sequences.

For this clonotype: Its antigen is not identified.

This CDR3 spans 19 amino acids. V gave up 1 base and J gave up 1 base; unmatched junction bases: 11. Per germline, CDR1 DFQATT and CDR2 SNEGSKA (reference sequence). Template switching, a step in the protocol, added a universal primer site, and cDNA carried unique molecular identifiers. TCRdb called the 5' RACE reads again in MiXCR, with one record for every CDR3 protein. The sample contains some 1,600,000 distinct CDR3 sequences, around a third of which appear only once. This receptor was taken from a newborn girl in good health. The sequenced sample consisted of cord blood. The chain couples TRBV20-1 to TRBJ2-6; 9 bases fit TRBD1. The CDR3 DNA reads TGCAGTGCTAGAGTGACACAGGGGGCCCCCCGGTCTGGGGCCAACGTCCTGACTTTC. Protein sequence: CSARVTQGAPRSGANVLTF.